The 30 T cell receptor beta chains presented below share a single source sample, sequenced in a study of blood T cell repertoires in COVID-19. Profiling relied on immunoSEQ multiplex PCR, and the TCRdb table lists in-frame clones only, not all of them. Of some 300,000 clones in the sample, around nine tenths were seen once. The material sequenced was peripheral blood. The receptors derive from an older man with acute or convalescent COVID-19.

This clone was counted between two and nine times. The J gene is TRBJ2-2, the V gene TRBV11-2; 8 bases align to TRBD1. This CDR3 has 16 residues. The germline CDR1 and CDR2 sequences are SGHAT and FQNNGV. After removal of 0 bases from V and 3 bases from J, the junction contained 3 bases not matched to a gene. CDR3 loop: CASSLDDRGYTGELFF. Here the CDR3 DNA reads TGTGCCAGCAGCTTAGATGACAGGGGCTACACCGGGGAGCTGTTTTTT.

J is TRBJ1-1 and V is TRBV5-1, with 7 bases that match TRBD1. The CDR3 consists of 14 residues. V lost 0 bases to trimming and J lost 7 bases; unmatched junction nucleotides: 6. The germline gives CDR1 SGHRS, CDR2 YFSETQ. The CDR3 sequence: CASSLVRGQGEAFF. DNA of the CDR3: TGCGCCAGCAGCTTGGTTAGGGGGCAAGGTGAAGCTTTCTTT.

V is TRBV6-2 or TRBV6-3 and J is TRBJ2-1, with D possibly being TRBD2 (6 bases). The CDR3 has 14 amino acids. Trimming stripped 2 bases from V and 9 bases from J, with 14 bases between. Germline CDR1 is MNHEY and CDR2 is SVGEGT. The DNA of the CDR3 is TGTGCCAGCAGTTACCCGGAGGGTGGCGGTGAGCAGTTCTTC. Amino acids: CASSYPEGGGEQFF.

This rearrangement joins TRBV10-2 to TRBJ2-5; possible D gene TRBD2, 6 bases. Trimming removed 4 bases at V and 7 bases at J, with 16 bases between. This CDR3 contains 14 residues. Germline V CDR1 and CDR2: WSHSY, SAAADI. The CDR3 sequence is CASSVGGPQGTQYF. As DNA, the CDR3 is TGCGCCAGCAGTGTGGGAGGTCCCCAGGGGACCCAGTACTTC.

This clone was observed a single time. The chain combines TRBV6-1 with TRBJ2-4; TRBD2 is a possible D gene (6 bases). With 2 bases removed from V and 10 bases from J, the gap between germline ends came to 15 bases. CDR1 and CDR2 from the germline V gene are MNHNS and SASEGT. The CDR3 runs 14 residues. For the CDR3, the DNA is TGTGCCAGCAGTGAAAGAATGACTGGGGGGATTCAGTACTTC. It translates to CASSERMTGGIQYF.

In DNA, the CDR3 is TGTGCCAGCAGCCGGACAGGGGGTGGAAACACCATATATTTT. Residues: CASSRTGGGNTIYF. The chain combines TRBV25-1 with TRBJ1-3; 10 bases fit TRBD1. Germline values: CDR1 MGHDK, CDR2 SYGVNS. The CDR3 spans 14 residues. The junction had 2 bases not matched to a gene; V was cut back by 6 bases and J by 3 bases.

This clone was seen more than once but under ten times. This rearrangement joins TRBV7-2 to TRBJ1-5; D is unclear. Germline V gives CDR1 SGHTA, CDR2 FQGNSA. Trimming took off 4 bases at V and 3 bases at J, with 13 bases between the two ends. The CDR3 runs to 15 residues. CDR3 in amino acids: CASSSYSGDNQPQHF. CDR3 coding DNA: TGTGCCAGCAGCTCTTACAGCGGTGACAATCAGCCCCAGCATTTT.

The chain couples TRBV5-5 to TRBJ2-7; 9 bases fit TRBD2. Germline V gene lookup returns CDR1 SGHKS and CDR2 YYEKEE (reference sequence). The length of the CDR3 is 18 residues. After removal of 4 bases from V and 5 bases from J, the junction contained 19 bases not matched to a gene. The CDR3 bases are TGTGCCAGCAGCCCCCAAGGCCCTCGGCGGGGGGGGAGGGACGAGCAGTACTTC. Amino acid sequence: CASSPQGPRRGGRDEQYF. The entire variable domain, with the rest obtained from reference TRBV5-5 and TRBJ2-7, is as follows: DAGVTQSPTHLIKTRGQQVTLRCSPISGHKSVSWYQQVLGQGPQFIFQYYEKEERGRGNFPDRFSARQFPNYSSELNVNALLLGDSALYLCASSPQGPRRGGRDEQYFGPGTRLTVT.

This clone was seen more than once but under ten times. The gene calls are TRBV18 and TRBJ2-1; D may be TRBD2 (6 bases). The V end lost 4 bases, the J end lost 6 bases, and 19 bases lay between the germline ends. CDR3 length: 16 residues. CDR1 is KGHSH, CDR2 LQKENI, per germline. The CDR3 reads CASSRELLGGFNEQFF. The CDR3 coding sequence is TGTGCCAGCTCACGAGAGCTCCTCGGGGGATTCAATGAGCAGTTCTTC.

CDR3 DNA: TGTGCCAGTAGCGGACTTAGCGTGGGAACAGATACGCAGTATTTT. Translating it yields CASSGLSVGTDTQYF. V usage is TRBV19 and J usage is TRBJ2-3; possible D gene TRBD2, 5 bases. Trimming removed 6 bases at V and 3 bases at J, with 16 bases between. Looked up from germline, CDR1 is LNHDA and CDR2 is SQIVND (reference sequence). The CDR3 is made up of 15 amino acids.

This rearrangement joins TRBV7-3 to TRBJ2-3; D is perhaps TRBD2 (6 bases). This CDR3 has 13 amino acids. Germline CDR1 reads SGHTA; CDR2 reads FQGTGA. Trimming removed 4 bases at V and 9 bases at J, with 14 bases between. CDR3 residues: CASSSGTFTTQYF. CDR3 bases: TGTGCCAGCAGCTCCGGGACTTTCACGACGCAGTATTTT.

The gene calls are TRBV30 and TRBJ1-4; D uncertain. V was pared by 3 bases and J by 8 bases, with 19 bases between. The V gene's germline CDR1 is GTSNPN and CDR2 SVGIG (reference sequence). The CDR3 is made up of 15 amino acids. The CDR3 reads CAWRTDGGIREKLFF. In nucleotides, the CDR3 is TGTGCCTGGAGGACTGACGGCGGGATAAGGGAAAAACTGTTTTTT.

The chain links TRBV6-6 to TRBJ1-2; no firm D call. The CDR3 sequence is 14 residues long. Trimming stripped 6 bases from V and 7 bases from J, with 18 bases between. Germline V gives CDR1 MNHNY, CDR2 SVGAGI (reference sequence). The CDR3, as DNA: TGTGCCAGCAGCCCGGCCCCAGGTGTCTCTGGCTACACCTTC. It yields the protein CASSPAPGVSGYTF.

The genes are TRBV14 and TRBJ2-5; 9 positions match TRBD2. V shed 5 bases and J 5 bases; nucleotides not matched to a gene: 6. Germline V gene lookup returns CDR1 SGHDN and CDR2 FVKESK. The CDR3 has 14 amino acids. The CDR3 loop reads CASSKTSGRETQYF. CDR3 bases: TGTGCCAGCAGCAAAACTAGCGGGCGGGAGACCCAGTACTTC.

As regards this clone: The same CDR3 arises from other DNA sequences in this sample as well. This chain links TRBV5-4 with TRBJ2-5; 9 bases align to TRBD1. Losses at the gene ends were 4 bases for V and 4 bases for J; bases not matched to a gene: 5. The CDR3 is made up of 14 amino acids. Germline CDR1 is SGHNT and CDR2 is YYREEE (reference sequence). This CDR3 reads CASSLTGGGETQYF. The CDR3 bases are TGTGCCAGCAGCCTTACAGGGGGCGGAGAGACCCAGTACTTC.

V gene TRBV10-2 combines with J gene TRBJ2-3; 7 bases agree with TRBD1. V gave up 7 bases and J gave up 2 bases; unmatched junction bases: 6. The CDR3 extends over 14 amino acids. Germline assignment: CDR1 WSHSY and CDR2 SAAADI. CDR3 coding DNA: TGCGCCAGCAAGGACAGGACCGTCACAGATACGCAGTATTTT. The encoded protein is CASKDRTVTDTQYF.

This clone appeared a few times. CDR3 amino acids: CASSRETSGIFQSPYNEQFF. The CDR3 DNA reads as TGTGCCAGCTCCCGCGAGACTAGCGGTATATTTCAGAGCCCCTACAATGAGCAGTTCTTC. The chain uses TRBV18 and TRBJ2-1; 9 bases match TRBD2. Trimming took 6 bases from V and 2 from J; bases not matched to a gene: 20. Germline V gene data show CDR1 as KGHSH and CDR2 as LQKENI. CDR3 size: 20 residues.

The chain employs TRBV6-1 and TRBJ2-7, with D perhaps TRBD2 (6 bases). The germline CDR1 and CDR2 sequences are MNHNS and SASEGT. The CDR3 loop spans 14 amino acids. V shed 1 base and J shed 7 bases, with 14 bases lying between them. The CDR3 nucleotides read TGTGCCAGCAGTGAAGAAGGGACTTCAATGGAGCAGTACTTC. Its translation is CASSEEGTSMEQYF.

V gene TRBV30 combines with J gene TRBJ2-3; D is uncertain. The CDR3 has 12 amino acids. The V end lost 1 base, the J end lost 2 bases, and 4 bases lay between the germline ends. The germline V gene encodes CDR1 GTSNPN and CDR2 SVGIG (reference sequence). CDR3 in DNA: TGTGCCTGGAGTGAACTCACAGATACGCAGTATTTT. It is translated as CAWSELTDTQYF.

V is TRBV5-5 and J is TRBJ1-4; D gene ambiguous. V was pared by 0 bases and J by 6 bases, with 12 bases between. This CDR3 spans 15 amino acids. Germline CDR1 SGHKS, CDR2 YYEKEE (reference sequence). The CDR3, as DNA: TGTGCCAGCAGCTTGGATCTCCTCGGGGATGAAAAACTGTTTTTT. Its translation is CASSLDLLGDEKLFF.

V is TRBV28 and J is TRBJ2-7; D is unclear. V was pared by 3 bases and J by 3 bases, with 9 bases between. Germline V gives CDR1 MDHEN, CDR2 SYDVKM. The CDR3 covers 13 residues. CDR3 amino acids: CASSFALYYEQYF. The CDR3 DNA reads as TGTGCCAGCAGTTTCGCGCTTTACTACGAGCAGTACTTC.

This clone was counted a few times. The J gene is TRBJ1-2, the V gene TRBV7-9; the match to TRBD1 covers 8 bases. This CDR3 spans 17 amino acids. The J segment lost 0 bases and the V segment lost 3 bases, leaving 9 bases of the junction unmatched. CDR1 is SEHNR and CDR2 is FQNEAQ in the germline V gene (reference sequence). Here the CDR3 reads CASSLNPGQEANYGYTF. CDR3 bases: TGTGCCAGCAGCTTGAACCCGGGACAGGAAGCTAACTATGGCTACACCTTC. The variable domain in full, with the rest retrieved from reference TRBV7-9 and TRBJ1-2, is DTGVSQNPRHKITKRGQNVTFRCDPISEHNRLYWYRQTLGQGPEFLTYFQNEAQLEKSRLLSDRFSAERPKGSFSTLEIQRTEQGDSAMYLCASSLNPGQEANYGYTFGSGTRLTVV.

The chain recombines TRBV11-2 with TRBJ2-7, with 7 bases that match TRBD1. Germline-derived CDR1 and CDR2 are SGHAT and FQNNGV. The CDR3 totals 15 residues. Trimming removed 3 bases from V and 3 bases from J; junction bases left unmatched: 8. The CDR3 bases are TGTGCCAGCAGCTTGACCCACAGGGGTATCTACGAGCAGTACTTC. This encodes CASSLTHRGIYEQYF.

The chain carries TRBV19 and TRBJ2-4; TRBD2 agrees at 9 bases. Per the germline V gene, CDR1 is LNHDA and CDR2 is SQIVND (reference sequence). The CDR3 runs to 14 residues. Germline trimming cut 3 bases from V and 8 bases from J; bases unmatched to any gene: 5. This CDR3 reads CASSMNGGGDIQYF. The DNA for the CDR3 is TGTGCCAGTAGTATGAACGGCGGGGGGGACATTCAGTACTTC.

CDR3 coding DNA: TGTGCCACCAGCGCCCGCCGGGACACTAATTCACCCCTCCACTTT. Translation: CATSARRDTNSPLHF. This chain joins TRBV15 and TRBJ1-6; TRBD1 is a possible D gene (6 bases). The germline gives CDR1 LNHNV, CDR2 YYDKDF (reference sequence). The CDR3 extends over 15 amino acids. Trimming pared 5 bases from V and 6 bases from J, leaving 14 bases between.

The chain recombines TRBV28 with TRBJ1-1, with TRBD1 matching 10 bases. CDR1 is MDHEN and CDR2 is SYDVKM in the germline V gene. V lost 4 bases and J lost 5; bases outside the gene matches: 7. The CDR3 length is 15 residues. The CDR3 DNA is TGTGCCAGCAGTTCGGGGACAGGGGCAATAACTGAAGCTTTCTTT. This sequence encodes CASSSGTGAITEAFF.

This chain links TRBV5-1 with TRBJ2-7; D is perhaps TRBD2 (6 bases). CDR3 size: 14 residues. Between the trimmed V and J ends, which lost 5 bases and 7 bases, there was a span of 19 bases. Germline V gene data show CDR1 as SGHRS and CDR2 as YFSETQ. The CDR3 sequence is CASRRVLAPSEQYF. CDR3 bases: TGCGCCAGCAGAAGGGTACTAGCCCCGTCTGAGCAGTACTTC. Full variable domain (rest looked up from reference TRBV5-1 and TRBJ2-7): KAGVTQTPRYLIKTRGQQVTLSCSPISGHRSVSWYQQTPGQGLQFLFEYFSETQRNKGNFPGRFSGRQFSNSRSEMNVSTLELGDSALYLCASRRVLAPSEQYFGPGTRLTVT.

V and J are TRBV28 and TRBJ2-5; 9 bases fit TRBD1. The V segment lost 6 bases and the J segment 0 bases; nucleotides outside the gene matches: 5. Germline values: CDR1 MDHEN, CDR2 SYDVKM. The CDR3 length is 15 residues. The CDR3 nucleotides are TGTGCCAGCAGCCCGACAGGGGGGCACCAAGAGACCCAGTACTTC. Protein sequence: CASSPTGGHQETQYF.

Written as DNA, the CDR3 is TGTGCCAGCGGGCAAAACTATGGCTACACCTTC. This sequence encodes CASGQNYGYTF. V gene TRBV7-2 combines with J gene TRBJ1-2; D uncertain. The V end was cut by 8 bases, the J end by 2 bases, with 6 bases between. Germline V gene sequence: CDR1 SGHTA, CDR2 FQGNSA. The CDR3 consists of 11 residues.

The gene calls are TRBV7-6 and TRBJ2-1; the D gene is possibly TRBD2 (6 bases). Germline V gene sequence: CDR1 SGHVS, CDR2 FNYEAQ. Between the trimmed V and J ends, which lost 1 base and 2 bases, there was a span of 12 bases. The CDR3 extends over 16 amino acids. CDR3 nucleotide sequence: TGTGCCAGCAGCTTAGGGTGGGCGGGAACCTACAATGAGCAGTTCTTC. Encoded protein: CASSLGWAGTYNEQFF.